This T cell receptor (beta chain) was found in a study of T cells of healthy individuals. Germline CDR1 reads LGHNA; CDR2 reads YNFKEQ. This CDR3 region has 17 residues. The V end lost 1 base, the J end lost 0 bases, and 15 bases lay between the germline ends. Via MiXCR, TCRdb re-called the 5' RACE reads, giving one row per CDR3 protein. The sample records 60,000 to 70,000 distinct CDR3 sequences, 15% to 20% being singletons. This clonotype came up many times. The chain employs TRBV4-2 and TRBJ2-5; a weak D match, TRBD2 (6 bases). This sequence originates from a human donor in good health. The CDR3 sequence is CASSQGGMQPYQETQYF. CDR3 coding DNA: TGTGCCAGCAGCCAAGGCGGGATGCAGCCTTACCAAGAGACCCAGTACTTC.